The clone carrying this T cell receptor (beta chain) was counted a few times. Its matching antigen is unknown. The sample originates from a study of OX40 agonist ivuxolimab in advanced cancers. The study, taken as a whole, reports: On average, CD8+ T cells had more expanded clones than CD4+. The study observed clonal expansion of CD4+ and CD8+ blood T cells by week 6 at 0.1 to 3.0 mg/kg.

Clones were sequenced by immunoSEQ multiplex PCR, and TCRdb holds only the in-frame ones, with some missing. The data contain roughly 59,000 clones, under 90% of them singletons. V shed 0 bases and J shed 2 bases, with 12 bases lying between them. CDR3 length: 15 residues. In germline, CDR1 is SGDLS, CDR2 YYNGEE. Patients with a history of autoimmune disease or on systemic immunosuppression were excluded. Baseline was the first blood sampling point, followed by cycle 4 day 1 and cycle 7 day 1. This clonotype was obtained from an adult with an advanced solid tumor such as melanoma, head and neck, liver or kidney cancer. The sample here was CD4+ or CD8+ T cells sorted from blood, taken in a trial of the OX40 agonist ivuxolimab. The rearrangement links TRBV9 to TRBJ2-7; the D call may be TRBD1 or TRBD2 (5 bases each). CDR3 amino acids: CASSVGQGVPYEQYF. CDR3 DNA sequence: TGTGCCAGCAGCGTAGGGCAGGGAGTCCCCTACGAGCAGTACTTC.